One sample yielded the 25 T cell receptor beta chains listed below, sequenced in a study of CD8 T cell repertoires and HIV-1 epitope variants. What these receptors recognize is not known. Data came from immunoSEQ multiplex PCR; TCRdb stores just in-frame clones and leaves some out. The table lists about 6,200 clones, about 72% of them singletons. The sample was cultured CD8+ T cells derived from PBMCs. All receptors derive from a male donor with HIV.

The rearrangement uses TRBV7-9 and TRBJ2-2; D possibly uses TRBD1 or TRBD2 (5 bases each). Germline V lookup: CDR1 SEHNR, CDR2 FQNEAQ (reference sequence). The V and J ends lost 6 bases and 5 bases respectively, with 19 bases between them. There are 16 residues in the CDR3. CDR3 amino acids: CASRYPGTQDTGELFF. The DNA of the CDR3 is TGTGCCAGCAGATACCCCGGGACCCAAGATACCGGGGAGCTGTTTTTT. The full variable domain, completed using reference TRBV7-9 and TRBJ2-2, is DTGVSQNPRHKITKRGQNVTFRCDPISEHNRLYWYRQTLGQGPEFLTYFQNEAQLEKSRLLSDRFSAERPKGSFSTLEIQRTEQGDSAMYLCASRYPGTQDTGELFFGEGSRLTVL.

The chain has TRBV27 and TRBJ2-7, with D unresolved. V lost 9 bases and J lost 3, with 18 bases in between. This CDR3 is 14 amino acids long. Germline V lookup: CDR1 MNHEY, CDR2 SMNVEV (reference sequence). This CDR3 reads CASSLSSSYYEQYF. CDR3 DNA: TGTGCCAGTTCCCTGTCGAGCTCCTACTACGAGCAGTACTTC.

In nucleotides, the CDR3 is TGTGCCAGCAGTTTAGGGACCTCGAACACTGAAGCTTTCTTT. Translated: CASSLGTSNTEAFF. The chain employs TRBV27 and TRBJ1-1; tentative D call: TRBD1 (5 bases). The CDR3 is made up of 14 amino acids. Germline V lookup: CDR1 MNHEY, CDR2 SMNVEV (reference sequence). Deletions cut 2 bases from V and 1 base from J, with 8 bases between.

This clone was seen a few times. V and J are TRBV5-4 and TRBJ2-7; 7 bases are shared with TRBD1. Germline values: CDR1 SGHNT, CDR2 YYREEE (reference sequence). The CDR3 has 14 amino acids. V gave up 0 bases and J gave up 1 base; unmatched junction bases: 1. CDR3 bases: TGTGCCAGCAGCTTGGTGGACAGGTCCTACGAGCAGTACTTC. It translates to CASSLVDRSYEQYF.

The V call is TRBV4-1, the J call TRBJ1-2; D not certain. This CDR3 region has 13 residues. CDR1 and CDR2 (germline): MGHRA, YSYEKL. Trimming removed 4 bases from V and 4 bases from J, with 10 bases in between. Written as DNA, the CDR3 is TGCGCCAGCAGCCCCCCCGGGCTCTATGGCTACACCTTC. This encodes CASSPPGLYGYTF.

This clone is medium-sized by share. The CDR3 protein is CASSTGTGSWELFF. The DNA for the CDR3 is TGTGCCAGCAGCACCGGGACTGGCTCCTGGGAGCTGTTTTTT. This chain joins TRBV2 and TRBJ2-2, with D perhaps matching TRBD2 (6 bases). CDR3 length: 14 residues. V lost 6 bases to trimming and J lost 9 bases, with 17 bases between them. Germline-derived CDR1 and CDR2 are SNHLY and FYNNEI.

This clone was observed a handful of times. The chain combines TRBV6-1 with TRBJ2-7; D possibly corresponds to TRBD1 (6 bases). The germline V gene has CDR1 MNHNS and CDR2 SASEGT. The CDR3 runs to 14 residues. The V end was cut by 4 bases, the J end by 3 bases, with 13 bases between. CDR3 nucleotides: TGTGCCAGCAGTGCTCGGGACAACGGCTACGAGCAGTACTTC. Protein product: CASSARDNGYEQYF.

The chain uses TRBV19 and TRBJ2-5; D is undetermined. There are 14 residues in the CDR3. The germline V gene has CDR1 LNHDA and CDR2 SQIVND (reference sequence). Trimming removed 7 bases from V and 2 bases from J, with 14 bases in between. The CDR3 loop is CASKGRRPQETQYF. CDR3 DNA sequence: TGTGCCAGTAAAGGTCGTCGGCCACAAGAGACCCAGTACTTC.

The CDR3, as DNA: TGTGCCAGCAGTCACCCCCCTAGCACAGATACGCAGTATTTT. This codes for CASSHPPSTDTQYF. V gene TRBV28 combines with J gene TRBJ2-3; D is unresolved. The CDR3 loop spans 14 amino acids. The germline gives CDR1 MDHEN, CDR2 SYDVKM. The V and J ends lost 5 bases and 0 bases respectively, with 9 bases between them.

The chain carries TRBV19 and TRBJ2-3, with TRBD1 identical over 8 bases. From germline, CDR1 is LNHDA and CDR2 SQIVND (reference sequence). This CDR3 has 16 residues. The V and J ends lost 5 bases and 5 bases, in that order; junction bases with no gene match: 12. The CDR3 here is CASSPAAGGFVDTQYF. As DNA, the CDR3 is TGTGCCAGTAGTCCCGCGGCAGGGGGCTTTGTAGATACGCAGTATTTT.

This clone is termed medium-sized. The chain is built from TRBV19 and TRBJ1-1; 7 bases match TRBD1. The germline CDR1 and CDR2 sequences are LNHDA and SQIVND (reference sequence). Trimming removed 3 bases from V and 3 bases from J; junction bases left unmatched: 4. The length of the CDR3 is 14 residues. The CDR3 DNA follows: TGTGCCAGTAGTATCGGCAGGGGGGACACTGAAGCTTTCTTT. Residues: CASSIGRGDTEAFF. Using reference TRBV19 and TRBJ1-1 for the parts outside the CDR3, the full variable domain is DGGITQSPKYLFRKEGQNVTLSCEQNLNHDAMYWYRQDPGQGLRLIYYSQIVNDFQKGDIAEGYSVSREKKESFPLTVTSAQKNPTAFYLCASSIGRGDTEAFFGQGTRLTVV.

The J gene is TRBJ2-3, the V gene TRBV7-2; D is unclear. Looked up from germline, CDR1 is SGHTA and CDR2 is FQGNSA. V lost 5 bases to trimming and J lost 0 bases, with 12 bases between them. This CDR3 is built from 15 residues. In DNA form, the CDR3 reads TGTGCCAGCAGCCCGGACCTCTTGAGCACAGATACGCAGTATTTT. Protein sequence: CASSPDLLSTDTQYF. Based on the CDR3 plus reference TRBV7-2 and TRBJ2-3, the full variable domain is GAGVSQSPSNKVTEKGKDVELRCDPISGHTALYWYRQSLGQGLEFLIYFQGNSAPDKSGLPSDRFSAERTGGSVSTLTIQRTQQEDSAVYLCASSPDLLSTDTQYFGPGTRLTVL.

The chain employs TRBV28 and TRBJ2-7; D possibly matches TRBD1 or TRBD2 (5 bases each). Germline V gene data show CDR1 as MDHEN and CDR2 as SYDVKM. This CDR3 is built from 16 residues. Trimming stripped 5 bases from V and 2 bases from J, with 19 bases between. The CDR3 loop is CASSVARKQDTYEQYF. The DNA of the CDR3 is TGTGCCAGCAGTGTAGCGAGAAAACAGGACACCTACGAGCAGTACTTC.

The gene calls are TRBV13 and TRBJ1-1; maybe TRBD1 (5 bases). Trimming shortened V by 5 bases and J by 5 bases, and 12 bases separated the two germline ends. There are 13 residues in the CDR3. Germline V gene data show CDR1 as PRHDT and CDR2 as FYEKMQ (reference sequence). The CDR3 DNA follows: TGTGCCAGCAGCGTATCCAAGGGGACTGAAGCTTTCTTT. Translating it yields CASSVSKGTEAFF.

The J gene is TRBJ2-2, the V gene TRBV27, with D possibly matching TRBD1 (5 bases). Between the trimmed V and J ends, which lost 4 bases and 6 bases, there was a span of 12 bases. Germline assignment: CDR1 MNHEY and CDR2 SMNVEV (reference sequence). The CDR3 contains 14 residues. CDR3 region: CASSWTLGAGELFF. The CDR3 region has the DNA TGTGCCAGCAGTTGGACACTGGGCGCCGGGGAGCTGTTTTTT.

This clone was seen more than once but under ten times. The chain joins TRBV28 to TRBJ2-7, with TRBD1 identical over 10 bases. The length of the CDR3 is 13 residues. The V gene end was trimmed by 6 bases and the J gene end by 4 bases; junction bases not matched to a gene: 3. Germline-derived CDR1 and CDR2 are MDHEN and SYDVKM. The CDR3 DNA reads TGTGCCAGCAGCCCGGACAGGGGGTACGAGCAGTACTTC. Translation gives CASSPDRGYEQYF.

This rearrangement joins TRBV6-5 to TRBJ1-1, with D hard to call. The CDR3 covers 16 residues. Looked up from germline, CDR1 is MNHEY and CDR2 is SVGAGI. Trimming took 6 bases from V and 1 from J, leaving 18 bases between them. Here the CDR3 DNA reads TGTGCCAGCAGCTACGATGTGAAGGGCGCGAACACTGAAGCTTTCTTT. Protein: CASSYDVKGANTEAFF.

This rearrangement joins TRBV5-6 to TRBJ1-2; D is unclear. The germline gives CDR1 SGHDT, CDR2 YYEEEE. V lost 4 bases and J lost 5, with 9 bases in between. This CDR3 spans 12 amino acids. The CDR3 DNA follows: TGTGCCAGCAGCGCGGGTACTTATGGCTACACCTTC. Its translation is CASSAGTYGYTF. Drawing the rest from reference TRBV5-6 and TRBJ1-2, the complete variable domain is DAGVTQSPTHLIKTRGQQVTLRCSPKSGHDTVSWYQQALGQGPQFIFQYYEEEERQRGNFPDRFSGHQFPNYSSELNVNALLLGDSALYLCASSAGTYGYTFGSGTRLTVV.

J is TRBJ2-7 and V is TRBV27, with TRBD1 matching over 7 bases. The CDR3 extends over 15 amino acids. Germline assignment: CDR1 MNHEY and CDR2 SMNVEV (reference sequence). V trimming: 4 bases; J trimming: 4 bases; junction bases outside the gene matches: 10. For the CDR3, the DNA is TGTGCCAGCAGTTCCCTGACAGGGTTAATTTACGAGCAGTACTTC. The encoded protein is CASSSLTGLIYEQYF.

V is TRBV9 and J is TRBJ2-7, with 15 bases lining up with TRBD2. With V trimmed by 3 bases and J by 5 bases, 6 bases remained unmatched. Germline V gene sequence: CDR1 SGDLS, CDR2 YYNGEE. The CDR3 has 16 amino acids. In nucleotides, the CDR3 is TGTGCCAGCAGCGGGACTAGCGGGGGGGCGACCGACGAGCAGTACTTC. It translates to CASSGTSGGATDEQYF.

This clone appeared a few times. The CDR3 DNA sequence: TGCGCCAGCAGTGAGTCAACCCCAGCGGGGAGCTCCTACGAGCAGTACTTC. Translated, it gives CASSESTPAGSSYEQYF. The chain employs TRBV10-2 and TRBJ2-7; 7 nucleotides align to TRBD2. The CDR3 loop spans 17 amino acids. Trimming at V came to 0 bases and at J to 0 bases, leaving 8 bases not matched to a gene. CDR1 is WSHSY, CDR2 SAAADI, per germline.

There are a few counts of this clone. V gene TRBV7-3 combines with J gene TRBJ1-2; D is uncertain. CDR3 size: 13 residues. CDR1 and CDR2 from the germline V gene are SGHTA and FQGTGA. V lost 5 bases and J 4 bases, leaving 11 bases between the germline ends. The CDR3 protein is CASSADSGYGYTF. The CDR3 DNA is TGTGCCAGCAGCGCCGACTCAGGCTATGGCTACACCTTC.

The J gene is TRBJ2-3, the V gene TRBV7-6; D is unclear. Germline loops: CDR1 SGHVS, CDR2 FNYEAQ. The CDR3 totals 13 residues. V lost 2 bases to trimming and J lost 5 bases, with 8 bases between them. The CDR3, as DNA: TGTGCCAGCAGCTTACTTAGCCTAGATACGCAGTATTTT. Translation: CASSLLSLDTQYF.

The chain has TRBV7-9 and TRBJ1-1, with D unclear. The CDR3 has 15 residues. CDR1 and CDR2 from the germline V gene are SEHNR and FQNEAQ (reference sequence). V gave up 5 bases and J gave up 5 bases, with 18 bases separating them. The CDR3 DNA follows: TGTGCCAGCAGCACAAAGGCCCAAGGAGGGACTGAAGCTTTCTTT. Its translation is CASSTKAQGGTEAFF.

The CDR3 protein is CASREGDRAFF. CDR3 nucleotide sequence: TGTGCCAGCAGGGAGGGAGACAGGGCTTTCTTT. The chain links TRBV7-9 to TRBJ1-1; perhaps TRBD1 as D (6 bases). CDR1 and CDR2 from the germline V gene are SEHNR and FQNEAQ (reference sequence). CDR3 length: 11 residues. The germline V and J ends were trimmed by 6 bases and 11 bases, with 13 bases remaining between them.